The 18 T cell receptor beta chains given below trace back to one sample, sequenced in a study of neurological immune-mediated disorders (dated by TCRdb to between 2017 and 2020). Libraries were made using 5' RACE. Sequencer: Illumina HiSeq 2500. TCRdb reworked the public reads: Q25 trimming with fastp, MiXCR clone assembly, productive beta chains retained. All rows with the same CDR3 protein become a single entry with the most common DNA and genes. The sample table lists 55,000 to 75,000 distinct CDR3 sequences, less than 2.5% of them with a count of one. Clones ranked in the top ten supply around 3% of the sample. The sample consisted of PBMCs. These TCRs come from a man between 45 and 60 years old with multiple sclerosis.

Concerning this clonotype itself: The CDR3 does not close with the conserved phenylalanine or tryptophan, likely indicating a read error. V gene TRBV6-5 combines with J gene TRBJ1-4; 9 nucleotides line up with TRBD1. From germline, CDR1 is MNHEY and CDR2 SVGAGI. The CDR3 length is 14 residues. Trimming at V came to 6 bases and at J to 7 bases, leaving 6 bases not matched to a gene. The CDR3 DNA reads as TGTGCCAGCAGGACGACAGGGGGAGGTGAAAAACTGTTTAAT. Translating gives CASRTTGGGEKLFN.

This clonotype appeared many times. The V and J genes are TRBV15 and TRBJ1-5; D not certain. V lost 0 bases, J lost 3 bases, and 3 bases lay in between. This CDR3 spans 13 amino acids. The V gene's germline CDR1 is LNHNV and CDR2 YYDKDF (reference sequence). CDR3 in DNA: TGTGCCACCAGCAGAGATCTCAATCAGCCCCAGCATTTT. Translating it yields CATSRDLNQPQHF.

This clonotype was seen many times. V usage is TRBV5-1 and J usage is TRBJ1-1, with 7 positions matching TRBD1. The CDR3 contains 15 residues. The germline V gene encodes CDR1 SGHRS and CDR2 YFSETQ. Losses at the gene ends were 3 bases for V and 0 bases for J; bases not matched to a gene: 5. CDR3 DNA: TGCGCCAGCAGCTCGGAGGGGGCTCTGAACACTGAAGCTTTCTTT. It is translated as CASSSEGALNTEAFF.

Ten or more counts support this clonotype. The chain combines TRBV7-9 with TRBJ1-4; D possibly corresponds to TRBD1 (5 bases). V lost 0 bases to trimming and J lost 5 bases, with 10 bases between them. Germline CDR1 reads SEHNR; CDR2 reads FQNEAQ (reference sequence). This CDR3 has 15 residues. The CDR3 loop is CASSLAETVNEKLFF. CDR3 DNA: TGTGCCAGCAGCTTAGCGGAGACAGTGAATGAAAAACTGTTTTTT.

This clonotype was recorded at least ten times. The chain uses TRBV7-2 and TRBJ1-5; tentative D call: TRBD1 (5 bases). Trimming took 6 bases from V and 9 from J, leaving 12 bases between them. Germline V gene sequence: CDR1 SGHTA, CDR2 FQGNSA. CDR3 size: 12 residues. The chain's CDR3 is CASRGTVGPQHF. DNA of the CDR3: TGTGCCAGCAGGGGGACGGTGGGGCCCCAGCATTTT.

The J gene is TRBJ2-1, the V gene TRBV5-1; D perhaps matches TRBD1 (6 bases). CDR3 length: 14 amino acids. Germline loops: CDR1 SGHRS, CDR2 YFSETQ. V lost 4 bases and J 6 bases, leaving 14 bases between the germline ends. The CDR3 DNA follows: TGCGCCAGCAGCCTCCCCACAGGGAGCAATGAGCAGTTCTTC. It yields the protein CASSLPTGSNEQFF.

This clonotype came up many times. This sequence joins TRBV18 and TRBJ1-5; maybe TRBD1 (5 bases). Germline-derived CDR1 and CDR2 are KGHSH and LQKENI. V was pared by 2 bases and J by 1 base, with 6 bases between. The CDR3 is 14 amino acids. For the CDR3, the DNA is TGTGCCAGCTCACCAGGGGGAAGCAATCAGCCCCAGCATTTT. Its protein is CASSPGGSNQPQHF. The whole variable domain, remainder taken from reference TRBV18 and TRBJ1-5, is NAGVMQNPRHLVRRRGQEARLRCSPMKGHSHVYWYRQLPEEGLKFMVYLQKENIIDESGMPKERFSAEFPKEGPSILRIQQVVRGDSAAYFCASSPGGSNQPQHFGDGTRLSIL.

This clonotype was counted many times. This sequence joins TRBV7-2 and TRBJ1-2; maybe TRBD1 (6 bases). The V and J ends lost 5 bases and 3 bases respectively, with 19 bases between them. This CDR3 has 16 residues. Germline CDR1 is SGHTA and CDR2 is FQGNSA. The CDR3 here is CASSPGGGASYYGYTF. The CDR3 DNA reads TGTGCCAGCAGCCCCGGGGGGGGCGCATCTTACTATGGCTACACCTTC.

In this sample, this clonotype turned up many times. The gene calls are TRBV9 and TRBJ1-1, with a tentative D call TRBD1 (5 bases). The CDR3 is made up of 14 amino acids. Germline loops: CDR1 SGDLS, CDR2 YYNGEE. The V and J ends lost 0 bases and 6 bases respectively, with 12 bases between them. CDR3 coding DNA: TGTGCCAGCAGCGTAGTGGGGGGAGTGTCTGAAGCTTTCTTT. Translation: CASSVVGGVSEAFF.

In this sample, this clonotype turned up many times. The chain is built from TRBV5-1 and TRBJ2-5, with a possible D match to TRBD1 (5 bases). V lost 1 base to trimming and J lost 0 bases, with 10 bases between them. From germline, CDR1 is SGHRS and CDR2 YFSETQ. The CDR3 has 15 residues. The CDR3 DNA reads as TGCGCCAGCAGCTTGCAGGGTGGCAACCAAGAGACCCAGTACTTC. It encodes CASSLQGGNQETQYF.

This clonotype was counted a few times. A much larger clone is a single base away; this may be a read error. The rearrangement links TRBV10-3 to TRBJ1-5; D is unresolved. CDR1 and CDR2 from the germline V gene are ENHRY and SYGVKD. The CDR3 is made up of 13 amino acids. CDR3 amino acids: CAISEVLNQHQHF. The DNA of the CDR3 is TGTGCCATCAGTGAAGTGTTAAATCAGCACCAGCATTTT.

This clonotype showed up many times. The V and J genes are TRBV28 and TRBJ2-7, with 11 bases lining up with TRBD1. The germline V gene encodes CDR1 MDHEN and CDR2 SYDVKM. This CDR3 spans 15 amino acids. V lost 10 bases to trimming and J lost 3 bases; unmatched junction nucleotides: 11. CDR3 sequence: CATQLPGTGGYEQYF. The CDR3 DNA follows: TGTGCCACCCAACTCCCCGGGACAGGGGGCTACGAGCAGTACTTC.

This clonotype occurred many times. The gene calls are TRBV20-1 and TRBJ2-7; 12 bases fit TRBD2. V was pared by 6 bases and J by 6 bases, with 9 bases of the junction left unmatched. The CDR3 consists of 14 residues. Germline-derived CDR1 and CDR2 are DFQATT and SNEGSKA (reference sequence). The CDR3 sequence: CSATLAGGLSEQYF. As DNA, the CDR3 is TGCAGTGCAACCCTAGCGGGGGGGCTTTCCGAGCAGTACTTC.

This clonotype was found many times. V gene TRBV20-1 combines with J gene TRBJ2-4; weak D call: TRBD1 (6 bases). CDR3 size: 15 residues. Germline V gives CDR1 DFQATT, CDR2 SNEGSKA (reference sequence). Between the trimmed V and J ends, which lost 6 bases and 1 base, there was a span of 16 bases. In DNA, the CDR3 is TGCAGTGCCGTACCAGGGGTCGGGGCCAAAAACATTCAGTACTTC. It specifies CSAVPGVGAKNIQYF.

This clonotype was observed many times. This sequence joins TRBV12-3 or TRBV12-4 and TRBJ1-5; D remains ambiguous. The CDR3 has 14 residues. Trimming removed 4 bases from V and 0 bases from J, with 7 bases in between. Here the CDR3 reads CASSSQYSNQPQHF. The CDR3 DNA sequence: TGTGCCAGCAGTTCTCAGTATAGCAATCAGCCCCAGCATTTT.

This clonotype was seen at least ten times. The chain is built from TRBV19 and TRBJ2-1, with 7 positions matching TRBD2. This CDR3 is built from 14 residues. The V and J ends lost 8 bases and 9 bases, in that order; junction bases with no gene match: 13. Germline V gene data show CDR1 as LNHDA and CDR2 as SQIVND (reference sequence). CDR3 loop: CASGPRTRDSEQFF. The CDR3 DNA follows: TGTGCCAGTGGCCCACGGACTAGGGATAGTGAGCAGTTCTTC.

At least ten counts were recorded for this clonotype. V and J are TRBV27 and TRBJ2-3; D may be TRBD1 (5 bases). This CDR3 region has 14 residues. Trimming took off 2 bases at V and 0 bases at J, with 6 bases between the two ends. Germline CDR1 and CDR2: MNHEY and SMNVEV (reference sequence). CDR3 bases: TGTGCCAGCAGTTTAAGGGGTAGCACAGATACGCAGTATTTT. This gives the protein CASSLRGSTDTQYF.

This clonotype was seen at least ten times. The chain joins TRBV6-2 or TRBV6-3 to TRBJ1-5; D gene uncertain. Per germline, CDR1 MNHEY and CDR2 SVGEGT. V lost 6 bases to trimming and J lost 3 bases, with 9 bases between them. This CDR3 comprises 13 residues. The CDR3 sequence is CASSKWANQPQHF. CDR3 DNA sequence: TGTGCCAGCAGCAAATGGGCCAATCAGCCCCAGCATTTT.